Below, 21 T cell receptor beta chains from the same sample are listed, as sequenced in a study of vaccination and CD4 T cells after COVID-19 (dated by TCRdb to 2021 to 2024). What these receptors recognize is not known. Library creation used PCR. The sequencer was an Illumina iSeq 100. DNA from cultured CD4+ T cells underwent TCR sequencing with the Oncomine TCR Beta short-read assay at the Johns Hopkins FTIC core. TCRdb trimmed public reads at Q25 via fastp, called clones via MiXCR and kept in-frame beta chains. A single entry per CDR3 protein holds the most common genes and DNA from its merged rows. The sample table lists under 4,000 distinct CDR3 sequences, roughly 15% of them with a count of one. About a quarter of the sample is taken by the ten largest. The sample's treatment or condition label, decoded: approximately nine-day PBMC culture with coronavirus spike peptide pools or control peptides (ViraFEST assay).

Sequencing input: CD4+ T cells from blood, cultured in vitro. These receptors originate from a human donor who had recovered from COVID-19.

By share, this clonotype counts as medium-sized. The chain combines TRBV6-5 with TRBJ1-2; D is perhaps TRBD1 (6 bases). V lost 2 bases and J lost 7, with 14 bases in between. Germline CDR1 is MNHEY and CDR2 is SVGAGI. The CDR3 totals 14 residues. CDR3 sequence reads: CASSYGTWGGGYTF. The CDR3 DNA follows: TGTGCCAGCAGTTACGGGACATGGGGTGGTGGCTACACCTTC.

This chain uses TRBV5-1 with TRBJ1-2; D uncertain. Germline lookup yields CDR1 SGHRS and CDR2 YFSETQ. The CDR3 consists of 15 residues. V was clipped by 1 base and J by 0 bases, with 10 bases between them. The CDR3 region is CASSLFSVANYGYTF. The CDR3, as DNA: TGCGCCAGCAGCTTGTTCTCGGTAGCTAACTATGGCTACACCTTC.

This clonotype was seen more than once but under ten times. The chain has TRBV5-1 and TRBJ1-1, with 11 bases identical to TRBD1. The length of the CDR3 is 13 residues. J lost 8 bases, V lost 4 bases, and 4 bases had no gene match. From germline, CDR1 is SGHRS and CDR2 YFSETQ. Here the CDR3 reads CASSEGQGGEAFF. CDR3 DNA: TGCGCCAGCAGCGAGGGACAGGGGGGCGAAGCTTTCTTT.

A word on this clonotype: Since a much larger clone is just one base distant, this may be a read error. The CDR3 DNA reads TGTGCCAGCAGCTTAGGACGGTATAATACACCCCTCCACTTT. This gives the protein CASSLGRYNTPLHF. The chain joins TRBV11-2 to TRBJ1-6; D is unresolved. Per germline, CDR1 SGHAT and CDR2 FQNNGV. CDR3 length: 14 residues. Using reference TRBV11-2 and TRBJ1-6 for the parts outside the CDR3, the full variable domain is EAGVAQSPRYKIIEKRQSVAFWCNPISGHATLYWYQQILGQGPKLLIQFQNNGVVDDSQLPKDRFSAERLKGVDSTLKIQPAKLEDSAVYLCASSLGRYNTPLHFGNGTRLTVT.

The chain carries TRBV7-9 and TRBJ2-1; 8 nucleotides align to TRBD2. Germline lookup yields CDR1 SEHNR and CDR2 FQNEAQ (reference sequence). This CDR3 has 14 amino acids. Losses at the gene ends were 6 bases for V and 4 bases for J; bases not matched to a gene: 5. In nucleotides, the CDR3 is TGTGCCAGCAGGGAGGGCGGGAGGTACAATGAGCAGTTCTTC. This encodes CASREGGRYNEQFF.

In its sample, this clonotype ranks as medium-sized. The V gene is TRBV6-4, the J gene TRBJ2-2; 7 nucleotides match TRBD2. The germline CDR1 and CDR2 sequences are MRHNA and SNTAGT. The CDR3 is made up of 16 amino acids. Trimming took 5 bases from V and 1 from J; bases not matched to a gene: 7. CDR3 region: CASSPEWGGNTGELFF. CDR3 coding DNA: TGTGCCAGCAGTCCGGAGTGGGGGGGGAACACCGGGGAGCTGTTTTTT.

The chain links TRBV2 to TRBJ2-2; possibly TRBD1 or TRBD2 for D (6 bases each). The length of the CDR3 is 15 residues. Germline V lookup: CDR1 SNHLY, CDR2 FYNNEI. The V end was cut by 6 bases, the J end by 1 base, with 12 bases between. The CDR3: CASRGGTLNTGELFF. The CDR3 coding sequence is TGTGCCAGCAGGGGCGGGACACTGAACACCGGGGAGCTGTTTTTT.

Only a few counts were recorded for this clonotype. The chain uses TRBV6-1 and TRBJ2-7, with D perhaps matching TRBD1 or TRBD2 (5 bases each). V dropped 9 bases and J dropped 2 bases, with 11 bases sitting between them. The V gene's germline CDR1 is MNHNS and CDR2 SASEGT. The CDR3 is 12 amino acids. The CDR3 region is CASRQGAYEQYF. The CDR3 region has the DNA TGTGCCAGTAGGCAGGGAGCCTACGAGCAGTACTTC.

In this sample, this clonotype is medium-sized. This rearrangement joins TRBV12-3 or TRBV12-4 to TRBJ1-1, with D unclear. This CDR3 region has 14 residues. Trimming stripped 5 bases from V and 6 bases from J, with 16 bases between. The CDR3 loop is CASSALLRGAEAFF. The CDR3 DNA reads TGTGCCAGCAGTGCACTACTCAGAGGCGCTGAAGCTTTCTTT.

The rearrangement links TRBV4-1 to TRBJ1-4, with 12 bases aligning to TRBD1. The V gene end was trimmed by 0 bases and the J gene end by 7 bases; junction bases not matched to a gene: 12. This CDR3 is 19 amino acids long. Per the germline V gene, CDR1 is MGHRA and CDR2 is YSYEKL. CDR3 sequence (DNA): TGCGCCAGCAGCCAAGATCTTGGGACAGGGGGCATTGTGGGTGAAAAACTGTTTTTT. This codes for CASSQDLGTGGIVGEKLFF.

This clonotype has just a few counts. This chain links TRBV28 with TRBJ2-3; perhaps TRBD1 as D (6 bases). CDR1 and CDR2 (germline): MDHEN, SYDVKM. The CDR3 loop spans 15 amino acids. V lost 6 bases and J 2 bases, leaving 15 bases between the germline ends. The CDR3 here is CASRHFGQLTDTQYF. CDR3 DNA sequence: TGTGCCAGCAGACATTTCGGACAGCTCACAGATACGCAGTATTTT.

The chain has TRBV2 and TRBJ2-7, with 8 bases lining up with TRBD1. V lost 8 bases to trimming and J lost 5 bases; unmatched junction nucleotides: 14. Germline lookup yields CDR1 SNHLY and CDR2 FYNNEI. The CDR3 is 15 amino acids. The CDR3 nucleotides are TGTGCCAGCCAGTTCGGTCGACAGGGGAGCAACGAGCAGTACTTC. Encoded protein: CASQFGRQGSNEQYF.

The chain is built from TRBV21-1 and TRBJ2-7; whether TRBD1, the table's D call, matches the DNA was not checked. TRBV21-1 is a listed pseudogene. The CDR3 is made up of 12 amino acids. Here the CDR3 DNA reads TGTGCCAGCAGGCCTACAGGGAACGAGCAGTACTTC. Translation gives CASRPTGNEQYF.

This clonotype was observed a handful of times. This chain uses TRBV15 with TRBJ2-7, with D possibly being TRBD2 (5 bases). Trimming removed 0 bases from V and 7 bases from J, with 19 bases in between. CDR3 length equals 16 residues. The germline CDR1 and CDR2 sequences are LNHNV and YYDKDF (reference sequence). The CDR3 spells CATSRDDGGFLGEQYF. CDR3 coding DNA: TGTGCCACCAGCAGAGATGATGGCGGGTTTCTGGGGGAGCAGTACTTC.

This chain joins TRBV7-9 and TRBJ1-6; D is ambiguous. Between the trimmed V and J ends, which lost 4 bases and 0 bases, there was a span of 10 bases. The CDR3 consists of 16 residues. Germline V gene lookup returns CDR1 SEHNR and CDR2 FQNEAQ (reference sequence). In DNA, the CDR3 is TGTGCCAGCAGCTCACCTCCTAGCTCCTATAATTCACCCCTCCACTTT. Its protein is CASSSPPSSYNSPLHF. Variable domain in full (rest from reference TRBV7-9 and TRBJ1-6): DTGVSQNPRHKITKRGQNVTFRCDPISEHNRLYWYRQTLGQGPEFLTYFQNEAQLEKSRLLSDRFSAERPKGSFSTLEIQRTEQGDSAMYLCASSSPPSSYNSPLHFGNGTRLTVT.

This clonotype came up a few times. CDR3 nucleotides: TGTGCCAGCGGCCTCAGGTACTCCTACAATGAGCAGTTCTTC. This sequence encodes CASGLRYSYNEQFF. This rearrangement joins TRBV6-1 to TRBJ2-1, with D unresolved. This CDR3 region has 14 residues. V was pared by 8 bases and J by 0 bases, with 11 bases between. Germline values: CDR1 MNHNS, CDR2 SASEGT.

This clonotype was detected only a few times. The V and J genes are TRBV12-3 or TRBV12-4 and TRBJ2-7; 9 bases match TRBD1. Trimming removed 7 bases from V and 5 bases from J; junction bases left unmatched: 18. CDR3 length: 17 residues. The CDR3, as DNA: TGTGCCAGCATCTCTGGGGGGCCGGGACAGGGAGGCGACGAGCAGTACTTC. It codes for CASISGGPGQGGDEQYF.

This clonotype was counted a few times. The chain has TRBV7-2 and TRBJ2-2; TRBD2 matches 7 bases. V gave up 3 bases and J gave up 4 bases; unmatched junction bases: 8. This CDR3 is 16 amino acids long. Germline-derived CDR1 and CDR2 are SGHTA and FQGNSA. The CDR3 spells CASSFDRLAGTGELFF. The CDR3 DNA is TGTGCCAGCAGCTTTGACCGACTAGCCGGCACCGGGGAGCTGTTTTTT.

The chain employs TRBV7-3 and TRBJ2-6, with D hard to call. V lost 2 bases to trimming and J lost 0 bases, with 5 bases between them. The CDR3 contains 15 residues. Germline V lookup: CDR1 SGHTA, CDR2 FQGTGA. DNA for the CDR3: TGTGCCAGCAGCTTAGATCTCTCTGGGGCCAACGTCCTGACTTTC. Translation gives CASSLDLSGANVLTF.

This clonotype was seen more than once but under ten times. The chain recombines TRBV7-8 with TRBJ1-3; D ambiguous. CDR1 is SGHVS and CDR2 is FQNEAQ in the germline V gene. The CDR3 covers 13 residues. The germline V and J ends were trimmed by 5 bases and 8 bases, with 13 bases remaining between them. CDR3 region: CASSASTMDTIYF. The CDR3 DNA is TGTGCCAGCAGCGCTAGTACGATGGACACCATATATTTT.

In its sample, this clonotype is medium-sized (0.01 to 0.1%). The chain combines TRBV18 with TRBJ2-5; D ambiguous. V gave up 3 bases and J gave up 1 base, with 6 bases separating them. Germline CDR1 and CDR2: KGHSH and LQKENI. The CDR3 is 13 amino acids. The CDR3 spells CASSPGLQETQYF. CDR3 nucleotides: TGTGCCAGCTCACCCGGGCTCCAAGAGACCCAGTACTTC.